This TCR beta chain was recorded in a study of T cells after yellow fever vaccination. TCRdb itself ran the 5' RACE reads through MiXCR, one entry per CDR3 protein. The table shows hundreds of thousands of distinct CDR3 sequences, with about 13% occurring only once. V gave up 5 bases and J gave up 11 bases, with 10 bases separating them. This CDR3 has 12 amino acids. The germline V gene has CDR1 MNHEY and CDR2 SVGAGI. This clonotype came up a few times. This specimen was PBMCs, taken on the day of the yellow fever booster vaccination. The TCR originated in a man aged 30-40 years who received the YFV17D yellow fever vaccine. The V call is TRBV6-5, the J call TRBJ1-6; D is unresolved. This CDR3 is CASSTTSAPLHF. As DNA, the CDR3 is TGTGCCAGCAGTACCACGTCGGCACCCCTCCACTTT.